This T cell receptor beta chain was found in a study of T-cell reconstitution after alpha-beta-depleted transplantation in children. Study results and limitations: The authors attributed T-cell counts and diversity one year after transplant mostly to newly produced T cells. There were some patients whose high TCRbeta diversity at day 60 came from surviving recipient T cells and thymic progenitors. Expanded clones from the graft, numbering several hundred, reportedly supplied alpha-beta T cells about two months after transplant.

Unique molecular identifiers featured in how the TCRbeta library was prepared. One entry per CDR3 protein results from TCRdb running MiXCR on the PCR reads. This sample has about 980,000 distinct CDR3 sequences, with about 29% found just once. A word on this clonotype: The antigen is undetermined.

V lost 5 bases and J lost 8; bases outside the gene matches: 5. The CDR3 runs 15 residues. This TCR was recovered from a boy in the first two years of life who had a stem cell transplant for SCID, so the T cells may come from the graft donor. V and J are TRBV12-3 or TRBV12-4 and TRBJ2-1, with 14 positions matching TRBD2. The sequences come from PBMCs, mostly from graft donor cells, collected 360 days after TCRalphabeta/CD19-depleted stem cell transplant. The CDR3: CASSPRLAGGHEQFF. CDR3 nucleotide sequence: TGTGCCAGCAGTCCTCGACTAGCGGGGGGGCATGAGCAGTTCTTC.